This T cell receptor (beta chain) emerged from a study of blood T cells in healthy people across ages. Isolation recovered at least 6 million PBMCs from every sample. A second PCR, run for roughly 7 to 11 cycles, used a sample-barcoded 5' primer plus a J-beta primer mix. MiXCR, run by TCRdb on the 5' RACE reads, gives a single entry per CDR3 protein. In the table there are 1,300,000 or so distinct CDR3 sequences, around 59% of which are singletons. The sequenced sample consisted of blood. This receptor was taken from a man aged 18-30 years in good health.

The chain's CDR3 is CASSNRQGNYEQYF. CDR3 coding DNA: TGTGCCAGCAGCAACCGACAGGGGAACTACGAGCAGTACTTC. The chain uses TRBV7-8 and TRBJ2-7; 8 nucleotides align to TRBD1. Germline lookup yields CDR1 SGHVS and CDR2 FQNEAQ. J lost 3 bases, V lost 5 bases, and 6 bases had no gene match. This CDR3 has 14 residues.